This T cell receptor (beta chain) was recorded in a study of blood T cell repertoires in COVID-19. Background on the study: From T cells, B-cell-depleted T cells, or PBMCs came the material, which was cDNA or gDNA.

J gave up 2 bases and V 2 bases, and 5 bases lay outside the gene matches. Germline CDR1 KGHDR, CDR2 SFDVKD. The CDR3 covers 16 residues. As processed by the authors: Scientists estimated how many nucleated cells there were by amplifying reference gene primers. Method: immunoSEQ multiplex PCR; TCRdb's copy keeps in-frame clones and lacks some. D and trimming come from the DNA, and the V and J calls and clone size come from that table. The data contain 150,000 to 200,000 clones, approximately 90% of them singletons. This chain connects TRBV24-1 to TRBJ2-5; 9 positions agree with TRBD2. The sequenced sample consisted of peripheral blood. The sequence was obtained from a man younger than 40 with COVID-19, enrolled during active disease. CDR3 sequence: CATSDSASGDQETQYF. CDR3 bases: TGTGCCACCAGTGATTCAGCTAGCGGGGATCAAGAGACCCAGTACTTC.